The rows below give T cell receptor beta chains drawn from one sample of a study of blood T cell repertoires in COVID-19. The repertoire was sequenced with immunoSEQ multiplex PCR; TCRdb's copy has only in-frame clones and lacks some. The top ten clones hold 5.5% of a sample with some 220,000 clones, 75% to 85% of them seen once. The sequencing sample was made of peripheral blood. The receptors stem from a human donor in a cohort sampled during active COVID-19. Both conserved end residues are trimmed from each CDR3. A D gene is named only where the DNA matches it firmly.

v_call,d_call,cdr3_aa
TRBV24-1,NA,ATSDFRGGRETQY
TRBV7-7,TRBD1,ASTLSNRGGTDTQY
TRBV19,TRBD1,ASTWDRQAF
TRBV7-8,NA,ASSFLKSAGMIYEQY
TRBV15,TRBD1,ATSRETGNMNTEAF
TRBV18,NA,ASSRQNTGELF
TRBV5-1,NA,ASSLSVSEANVLT
TRBV28,NA,ASSLGGRAGSYEQY
TRBV4-1,NA,ASSQVRGHGYT
TRBV3-1/TRBV3-2,NA,ASSQAVPQGITEAF
TRBV28,NA,ASTQTNSPLH
TRBV18,NA,ASSRQVTGADTQY
TRBV27,TRBD1,ASSIYRDRNLYEQY
TRBV19,TRBD2,ASSVGSGRAVEQF
TRBV7-9,NA,ASSYGLTYNEQF
TRBV7-2,TRBD2,ASSFSGGARNEQF
TRBV27,TRBD1,ASGPYEGAPHEQY
TRBV28,TRBD2,ASTGGNRDTQY
TRBV27,NA,ASSLSGGLWEQY
TRBV29-1,TRBD1,SVVGQGYETQY
TRBV28,TRBD1,ASSLSQGGLGTEAF
TRBV5-4,NA,ASSLAAENSPLH
TRBV19,NA,ASSPRRVVGETQY
TRBV10-2,TRBD1,ASTMDRGRTPLH
TRBV4-1,NA,ASSQEEAARKKLF
TRBV27,NA,ASSPSGISTEAF
TRBV9,TRBD1,ASSDLLDRGSGGNTIY
TRBV20-1,NA,SAVYNEQF
TRBV14,NA,ASSQAFQGRATQY
TRBV19,NA,ASSPNLIHEQF
TRBV6-5,NA,ASSFTTGGGPGELF
TRBV7-9,NA,ASSLDLLAYGYT
TRBV4-1,TRBD1,ASSSLQGPGNTIY
TRBV9,NA,ASSVVGDSSYEQY
TRBV18,TRBD1,ASSPTTGYGKNIQY
TRBV19,NA,ASSIASQPQH